This T cell receptor beta chain was identified in a study of identical twins. Study findings and constraints: Abundant beta clonotypes from cord blood bore fewer insertions; memory repertoires lacked this pattern. Surplus twin overlap in beta out-of-frame sequences was less pronounced. Cross-sectional statistics underpinned the conclusions; the same donors were not followed.

Trimming took off 5 bases at V and 6 bases at J, with 10 bases between the two ends. The CDR3 runs to 13 residues. Germline CDR1 and CDR2: LNHNV and YYDKDF (reference sequence). A word on this clonotype: Antigen specificity is unknown.

Through template switching, a universal primer site was introduced, and the cDNA contained unique molecular identifiers. TCRdb analysed the 5' RACE reads with MiXCR anew, one entry per CDR3 protein. Here the sample spans 400,000 to 500,000 distinct CDR3 sequences, roughly 18% being singletons. The clonotype comes from a man in his fifties in good health. The J gene is TRBJ2-2, the V gene TRBV15; D uncertain. The material sequenced was naive T cells sorted from blood. The CDR3 loop reads CATSPSEAGELFF. In DNA, the CDR3 is TGTGCCACCAGCCCCTCAGAGGCCGGGGAGCTGTTTTTT.